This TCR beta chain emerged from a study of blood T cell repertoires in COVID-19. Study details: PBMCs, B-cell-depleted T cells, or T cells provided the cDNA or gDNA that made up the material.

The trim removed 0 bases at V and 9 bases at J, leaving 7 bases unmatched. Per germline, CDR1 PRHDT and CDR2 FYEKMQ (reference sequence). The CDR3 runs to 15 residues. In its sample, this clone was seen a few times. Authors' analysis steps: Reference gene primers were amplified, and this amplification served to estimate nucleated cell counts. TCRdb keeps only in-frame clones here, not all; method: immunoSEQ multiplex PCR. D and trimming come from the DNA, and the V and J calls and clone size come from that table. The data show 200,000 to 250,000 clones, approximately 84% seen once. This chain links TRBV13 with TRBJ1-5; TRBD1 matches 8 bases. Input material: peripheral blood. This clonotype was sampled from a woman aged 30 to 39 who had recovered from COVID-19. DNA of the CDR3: TGTGCCAGCAGCTTAGGGACAGGGGACCCGGGGCCCCAGCATTTT. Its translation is CASSLGTGDPGPQHF.